This TCR beta chain was sequenced in a study of control samples from healthy donors and cancer patients. Germline values: CDR1 LGHDT, CDR2 YNNKEL (reference sequence). Deletions cut 3 bases from V and 4 bases from J, with 16 bases between. The CDR3 extends over 16 amino acids. Produced via immunoSEQ multiplex PCR; TCRdb's table is partial and in-frame only. The profile shows some 71,000 clones, approximately 89% of them singletons. The source is a man between 60 and 70 years old with lung cancer. The specimen sequenced was PBMCs. The rearrangement uses TRBV3-1 (or the pseudogene TRBV3-2) and TRBJ1-5, with D perhaps matching TRBD1 (6 bases). The CDR3 sequence is CASSHAAGTLNQPQHF. CDR3 in DNA: TGTGCCAGCAGCCATGCGGCTGGGACACTGAATCAGCCCCAGCATTTT.